The clone carrying this TCR beta chain was recorded only once. Assay used: immunoSEQ multiplex PCR; TCRdb lists only in-frame clones, some missing. The sample carries about 170,000 clones, 85% to 90% recorded once. The data derive from a study of cytomegalovirus exposure and HLA in healthy donors. The CDR3 length is 15 residues. V was shortened by 6 bases and J by 2 bases, with 14 bases between the two germline ends. Per germline, CDR1 SNHLY and CDR2 FYNNEI. Sequencing was done on a sample of PBMCs. The clonotype was recovered from a woman in her 30s in good health and CMV-seronegative. The chain links TRBV2 to TRBJ1-3; possible D gene TRBD1, 5 bases. The CDR3 DNA follows: TGTGCCAGCAGGGGAGGGGTTGCCCCTGGAAACACCATATATTTT. It encodes CASRGGVAPGNTIYF.